The 20 T cell receptor beta chains presented below share a single source sample, sequenced in a study of blood T cell repertoires in COVID-19. Clones were sequenced by immunoSEQ multiplex PCR, and TCRdb holds only the in-frame ones, with some missing. The data show fewer than 300,000 clones, with about nine tenths seen just once and less than 20% held by the top ten. The specimen was PBMCs or T cells enriched from blood (not recorded which). The receptors shown here come from a man in his late teens or twenties who had recovered from COVID-19.

This clone was seen a single time. The chain carries TRBV10-3 and TRBJ1-1; 10 bases are shared with TRBD1. Germline V gene lookup returns CDR1 ENHRY and CDR2 SYGVKD. The CDR3 has 16 residues. V shed 10 bases, J shed 5 bases, and the junction held 16 bases outside the gene matches. CDR3 DNA: TGTGCCACCACCCGCGCTGACAGGGGGCTAAGAACTGAAGCTTTCTTT. Residues: CATTRADRGLRTEAFF.

CDR3 sequence: CAWSLQTGNEQFF. Written as DNA, the CDR3 is TGTGCCTGGAGCCTGCAAACGGGGAATGAGCAGTTCTTC. The chain joins TRBV30 to TRBJ2-1; maybe TRBD2 (5 bases). Germline V gene data show CDR1 as GTSNPN and CDR2 as SVGIG (reference sequence). The V and J ends lost 3 bases and 7 bases respectively, with 13 bases between them. The CDR3 is made up of 13 amino acids.

The CDR3 loop is CARSSWTSATYNEQFF. In DNA, the CDR3 is TGTGCCAGAAGTTCATGGACTAGCGCCACTTACAATGAGCAGTTCTTC. The chain uses TRBV5-3 and TRBJ2-1, with 9 bases lining up with TRBD2. Being an ORF, TRBV5-3 has a function that is uncertain. The CDR3 consists of 16 residues. The trim removed 5 bases at V and 4 bases at J, leaving 10 bases unmatched.

The chain employs TRBV2 and TRBJ2-7, with 11 bases identical to TRBD2. This CDR3 is 15 amino acids long. From germline, CDR1 is SNHLY and CDR2 FYNNEI. The V and J ends lost 6 bases and 2 bases, in that order; junction bases with no gene match: 6. In nucleotides, the CDR3 is TGTGCCAGCAGCTCCGGGACTAGCGGTACCTACGAGCAGTACTTC. It codes for CASSSGTSGTYEQYF.

The rearrangement links TRBV30 to TRBJ2-7; TRBD2 aligns across 9 bases. This CDR3 has 13 residues. CDR1 and CDR2 from the germline V gene are GTSNPN and SVGIG (reference sequence). Trimming at V came to 4 bases and at J to 7 bases, leaving 8 bases not matched to a gene. The CDR3 DNA sequence: TGTGCCTGGACAATAGCGGGAGTGGGGGAGCAGTACTTC. It specifies CAWTIAGVGEQYF. The full variable domain, in which reference TRBV30 and TRBJ2-7 provide the parts outside the CDR3, is SQTIHQWPATLVQPVGSPLSLECTVEGTSNPNLYWYRQAAGRGLQLLFYSVGIGQISSEVPQNLSASRPQDRQFILSSKKLLLSDSGFYLCAWTIAGVGEQYFGPGTRLTVT.

J is TRBJ1-5 and V is TRBV7-8, with 8 bases aligning to TRBD1. The V gene's germline CDR1 is SGHVS and CDR2 FQNEAQ. The CDR3 totals 15 residues. V gave up 3 bases and J gave up 7 bases; unmatched junction bases: 8. CDR3 in amino acids: CASSLGDRGRQPQHF. CDR3 coding DNA: TGTGCCAGCAGCTTGGGAGACAGGGGAAGGCAGCCCCAGCATTTT.

The rearrangement links TRBV5-1 to TRBJ1-1, with D perhaps TRBD1 (6 bases). V was clipped by 5 bases and J by 5 bases, with 16 bases between them. Germline V gives CDR1 SGHRS, CDR2 YFSETQ. The CDR3 has 14 amino acids. The CDR3 reads CASSPGHLGTEAFF. The CDR3 DNA follows: TGCGCCAGCAGTCCGGGACACCTGGGGACTGAAGCTTTCTTT.

This chain joins TRBV9 and TRBJ2-1, with D perhaps matching TRBD1 (6 bases). CDR1 and CDR2 from the germline V gene are SGDLS and YYNGEE. V gave up 3 bases and J gave up 0 bases, with 22 bases separating them. The CDR3 spans 19 residues. CDR3 DNA sequence: TGTGCCAGCAGCGCAACTATGGACAGCACTCGAGGCTCCTACAATGAGCAGTTCTTC. Its protein product is CASSATMDSTRGSYNEQFF.

This clone was detected once. This chain connects TRBV11-2 to TRBJ1-3, with 7 bases that match TRBD1. The CDR3 loop spans 17 amino acids. V shed 1 base, J shed 2 bases, and the junction held 8 bases outside the gene matches. Looked up from germline, CDR1 is SGHAT and CDR2 is FQNNGV. CDR3 amino acids: CASSLVRQGLAGNTIYF. The CDR3, as DNA: TGTGCCAGCAGCTTAGTTAGACAGGGTCTTGCTGGAAACACCATATATTTT.

The rearrangement joins TRBV29-1 to TRBJ2-3, with 14 bases fitting TRBD2. The V gene's germline CDR1 is SQVTM and CDR2 ANQGSEA. This CDR3 has 15 residues. The V and J ends lost 6 bases and 5 bases, in that order; junction bases with no gene match: 7. The CDR3 DNA follows: TGCAGCGTGATGGGACTAGCGGGAGCCCGAGATACGCAGTATTTT. Amino acid sequence: CSVMGLAGARDTQYF.

The chain combines TRBV30 with TRBJ2-5, with 9 bases that match TRBD1. Trimming took 4 bases from V and 5 from J; bases not matched to a gene: 8. The germline gives CDR1 GTSNPN, CDR2 SVGIG (reference sequence). The CDR3 contains 14 residues. DNA of the CDR3: TGTGCCTGGAATTTACAGGGGGCTTGGGAGACCCAGTACTTC. As protein: CAWNLQGAWETQYF.

The V call is TRBV18, the J call TRBJ1-1; unclear D gene. CDR3 length: 15 residues. Germline values: CDR1 KGHSH, CDR2 LQKENI. V shed 0 bases and J shed 0 bases, with 8 bases lying between them. The CDR3 loop is CASSPPGRLNTEAFF. The CDR3 nucleotides read TGTGCCAGCTCACCACCCGGCAGGCTGAACACTGAAGCTTTCTTT.

Of note for this clone: Other DNA sequences in this sample translate to the same CDR3. The J gene is TRBJ1-1, the V gene TRBV7-9, with 9 bases matching TRBD1. Trimming at V came to 5 bases and at J to 0 bases, leaving 4 bases not matched to a gene. The CDR3 runs to 15 residues. Germline CDR1 SEHNR, CDR2 FQNEAQ (reference sequence). As DNA, the CDR3 is TGTGCCAGCAGCCCAGGGACAGGGATGAACACTGAAGCTTTCTTT. Translating it yields CASSPGTGMNTEAFF.

CDR3 protein: CASSQDHGTAVSYEQYF. The CDR3 DNA is TGTGCCAGCAGCCAAGATCATGGGACTGCCGTCTCCTACGAGCAGTACTTC. The chain recombines TRBV4-2 with TRBJ2-7, with D perhaps matching TRBD2 (6 bases). Germline V CDR1 and CDR2: LGHNA, YNFKEQ. The length of the CDR3 is 17 residues. V was pared by 0 bases and J by 0 bases, with 15 bases between.

The rearrangement uses TRBV7-9 and TRBJ2-1; a weak D match, TRBD1 (6 bases). In germline, CDR1 is SEHNR, CDR2 FQNEAQ (reference sequence). This CDR3 has 17 amino acids. Trimming took off 4 bases at V and 0 bases at J, with 16 bases between the two ends. The CDR3 DNA reads as TGTGCCAGCAGCTCCAAGGCCCCAGGGGTCTCCTACAATGAGCAGTTCTTC. This sequence encodes CASSSKAPGVSYNEQFF.

The chain carries TRBV19 and TRBJ1-1, with D possibly being TRBD1 (6 bases). Germline V gene sequence: CDR1 LNHDA, CDR2 SQIVND (reference sequence). V was cut by 7 bases and J by 1 base, with 19 bases left in between. This CDR3 region has 16 residues. This CDR3 reads CASTDLGGGRNTEAFF. In nucleotides, the CDR3 is TGTGCCAGTACTGATCTTGGGGGGGGCCGGAACACTGAAGCTTTCTTT.

The chain recombines TRBV7-8 with TRBJ2-2; the D gene is possibly TRBD1 (6 bases). There are 13 residues in the CDR3. Germline CDR1 SGHVS, CDR2 FQNEAQ. The V gene lost 8 bases and the J gene lost 6 bases, with 13 bases spanning the gap. DNA of the CDR3: TGTGCCAGCGCGACAGGTAGCGCCGGGGAGCTGTTTTTT. It encodes CASATGSAGELFF.

This chain uses TRBV18 with TRBJ1-5; D uncertain. The CDR3 loop spans 16 amino acids. Germline assignment: CDR1 KGHSH and CDR2 LQKENI. V was shortened by 2 bases and J by 3 bases, with 14 bases between the two germline ends. The DNA for the CDR3 is TGTGCCAGCTCACCAGAGGAGGTGTTGGACAATCAGCCCCAGCATTTT. Its translation: CASSPEEVLDNQPQHF.

A single count supports this clone. The rearrangement links TRBV6-5 to TRBJ1-5; the D gene is possibly TRBD1 (6 bases). There are 13 residues in the CDR3. Germline V gene lookup returns CDR1 MNHEY and CDR2 SVGAGI. The V gene lost 5 bases and the J gene lost 6 bases, with 11 bases spanning the gap. The CDR3: CASSRQEGQPQHF. DNA of the CDR3: TGTGCCAGCAGTAGACAGGAAGGTCAGCCCCAGCATTTT.

J is TRBJ2-1 and V is TRBV21-1; the D call in the table, TRBD2, was not verified against the DNA. TRBV21-1 is described as a pseudogene. The CDR3 has 20 amino acids. The CDR3 nucleotides are TGTGCCAGCAGCCCCCGCGGGCTGGGTCCTACGGGGAAATCCTACAATGAGCAGTTCTTC. It translates to CASSPRGLGPTGKSYNEQFF.